The subject of this entry is one T cell receptor (beta chain). Between the trimmed V and J ends, which lost 5 bases and 3 bases, there was a span of 20 bases. CDR1 LGHDT and CDR2 YNNKEL come from the germline V gene (reference sequence). CDR3 length: 17 residues. TCRdb itself ran the 5' RACE reads through MiXCR, one entry per CDR3 protein. The table has nearly 900,000 distinct CDR3 sequences, roughly 12% seen once. The sample is drawn from a study of identical twins. The data also belong to a second study, concerning yellow fever vaccine responses in identical twins.

Material: PBMCs. V usage is TRBV3-1 and J usage is TRBJ2-1; TRBD1 or TRBD2 may be the D gene (6 bases each). The sequence derives from a woman younger than 30 in good health. CDR3 region: CASSVGRLGGNYNEQFF. CDR3 in DNA: TGTGCCAGCAGCGTAGGTCGGCTCGGGGGCAACTACAATGAGCAGTTCTTC.